This T cell receptor beta chain comes out of a study of T cells in Graves' hyperthyroidism and ophthalmopathy. Regarding the study as a whole: The model anticipated ophthalmopathy a median approximately 6.5 months pre-onset. Most thyroid clonotypes that were expanded above 0.001 also turned up in blood. Through a model of 13 V-J features, ophthalmopathy was separated from stable hyperthyroidism.

It was RNA transcripts that yielded the amplified TCR beta CDR3 regions. First-round RT-PCR with HTBI primers amplified the TCR CDR3 region. TCRdb re-called the multiplex PCR reads with MiXCR, one entry per CDR3 protein. There are 500,000 to 650,000 distinct CDR3 sequences in the sample; over 45% occur only once, and about 43% lies in the top ten. This clonotype was counted at least ten times. Its antigen is not known. The CDR3 has 12 amino acids. Germline lookup yields CDR1 ENHRY and CDR2 SYGVKD. The ends were cut back, 2 bases at V and 7 bases at J, with 3 bases in the middle. The receptor was isolated from an adult woman with Graves' disease, either hyperthyroidism or ophthalmopathy (not recorded which). Input material: peripheral blood or thyroid tissue (not recorded which). The chain joins TRBV10-3 to TRBJ1-6, with D unresolved. For the CDR3, the DNA is TGTGCCATCAGTGAGCCAAATTCACCCCTCCACTTT. It specifies CAISEPNSPLHF.